One and the same sample provided the 18 T cell receptor beta chains below, sequenced in a study of T cell responses to AZD1222 COVID-19 vaccine (dated by TCRdb to about 2021). The time point label, read with the paper, signifies: baseline before first vaccination. Sample treatment or condition, as interpreted from the label and publication: meningococcal conjugate vaccine given as trial control. Library preparation was by the immunoSEQ multiplex PCR assay. This immuneACCESS table, as held by TCRdb, lists in-frame sequences with V and J called but not all clones. Of the missing ones, under half trace to an unresolved V gene in checked studies; the others have no known cause. The sample records roughly 130,000 clones, about 88% of which are singletons. Clones ranked in the top ten supply roughly a sixth of the sample. The sample in question was peripheral blood, obtained on day 0 of MenACWY control vaccination. The receptors stem from an adult in good health.

The V and J genes are TRBV5-1 and TRBJ2-2; D is ambiguous. Germline assignment: CDR1 SGHRS and CDR2 YFSETQ. This CDR3 has 16 amino acids. Trimming pared 2 bases from V and 5 bases from J, leaving 16 bases between. Here the CDR3 DNA reads TGCGCCAGCAGCTTTCCTCAGACAAGGGAAACCGGGGAGCTGTTTTTT. It yields the protein CASSFPQTRETGELFF.

The gene calls are TRBV3-1 (or the pseudogene TRBV3-2) and TRBJ1-2; 7 bases align to TRBD1. From germline, CDR1 is LGHDT and CDR2 YNNKEL (reference sequence). The ends lost 2 bases at V and 8 bases at J; junction bases unmatched: 8. CDR3 length: 14 amino acids. The CDR3 bases are TGTGCCAGCAGCCAATTCCCGACAGGGCACGGCTACACCTTC. It codes for CASSQFPTGHGYTF.

The chain carries TRBV9 and TRBJ1-6, with TRBD1 identical over 7 bases. The J segment lost 4 bases and the V segment lost 3 bases, leaving 10 bases of the junction unmatched. Germline V CDR1 and CDR2: SGDLS, YYNGEE. The CDR3 totals 17 residues. The DNA of the CDR3 is TGTGCCAGCAGCGACTTCACAGGGGACCCTTATAATTCACCCCTCCACTTT. It translates to CASSDFTGDPYNSPLHF.

The chain carries TRBV4-1 and TRBJ2-7; 7 bases agree with TRBD2. From germline, CDR1 is MGHRA and CDR2 YSYEKL. CDR3 length: 15 amino acids. J gave up 7 bases and V 6 bases, and 15 bases lay outside the gene matches. DNA for the CDR3: TGCGCCAGCAGGGCCCGACTAGCTGTGTCCGGAGAGCAGTACTTC. Amino acid sequence: CASRARLAVSGEQYF.

J is TRBJ2-2 and V is TRBV6-5; D unclear. The CDR3 has 12 residues. The V end lost 10 bases, the J end lost 6 bases, and 12 bases lay between the germline ends. Germline V gene data show CDR1 as MNHEY and CDR2 as SVGAGI. Here the CDR3 reads CATSFRSGELFF. Written as DNA, the CDR3 is TGTGCCACCTCTTTCAGATCCGGGGAGCTGTTTTTT.

This rearrangement joins TRBV3-1 (or the pseudogene TRBV3-2) to TRBJ2-7; TRBD2 aligns across 10 bases. Germline lookup yields CDR1 LGHDT and CDR2 YNNKEL (reference sequence). Germline trimming cut 1 base from V and 2 bases from J; bases unmatched to any gene: 2. The CDR3 runs 15 residues. CDR3 coding DNA: TGTGCCAGCAGCCAAGGGACTAGCGGTACCTACGAGCAGTACTTC. Translation gives CASSQGTSGTYEQYF.

The chain recombines TRBV12-3 or TRBV12-4 with TRBJ1-4; a weak D match, TRBD1 (5 bases). The V end was cut by 7 bases, the J end by 4 bases, with 10 bases between. There are 13 residues in the CDR3. The chain's CDR3 is CASTRDYNEKLFF. The CDR3 bases are TGTGCCAGCACCAGGGATTATAATGAAAAACTGTTTTTT.

V usage is TRBV2 and J usage is TRBJ1-3, with D possibly being TRBD1 (5 bases). The germline V gene encodes CDR1 SNHLY and CDR2 FYNNEI. CDR3 size: 15 residues. Trimming took off 7 bases at V and 1 base at J, with 14 bases between the two ends. CDR3 residues: CASKNRGSSGNTIYF. CDR3 DNA: TGTGCCAGCAAGAACCGGGGCTCGTCTGGAAACACCATATATTTT.

The rearrangement links TRBV19 to TRBJ2-2, with D maybe TRBD1 (6 bases). CDR1 and CDR2 from the germline V gene are LNHDA and SQIVND (reference sequence). V dropped 6 bases and J dropped 6 bases, with 23 bases sitting between them. This CDR3 spans 17 amino acids. CDR3 DNA: TGTGCCAGTAGAAAGGGAGTCGCCGACAGGTTCGCCGGGGAGCTGTTTTTT. Translated, it gives CASRKGVADRFAGELFF. The full variable domain, in which reference TRBV19 and TRBJ2-2 provide the parts outside the CDR3, is DGGITQSPKYLFRKEGQNVTLSCEQNLNHDAMYWYRQDPGQGLRLIYYSQIVNDFQKGDIAEGYSVSREKKESFPLTVTSAQKNPTAFYLCASRKGVADRFAGELFFGEGSRLTVL.

This sequence joins TRBV3-1 (or the pseudogene TRBV3-2) and TRBJ2-5; no clear D. The CDR3 covers 14 residues. Trimming cost V 0 bases and J 5 bases, with 10 bases left between them. CDR1 is LGHDT and CDR2 is YNNKEL in the germline V gene (reference sequence). The CDR3 is CASSQDRIGETQYF. DNA for the CDR3: TGTGCCAGCAGCCAAGACCGCATTGGGGAGACCCAGTACTTC.

This rearrangement joins TRBV18 to TRBJ1-1; 9 bases are shared with TRBD1. Germline CDR1 KGHSH, CDR2 LQKENI. The V gene end was trimmed by 4 bases and the J gene end by 4 bases; junction bases not matched to a gene: 7. The CDR3 runs to 15 residues. DNA for the CDR3: TGTGCCAGCTCACACGGACAGGGGTTCTTCACTGAAGCTTTCTTT. It yields the protein CASSHGQGFFTEAFF.

The rearrangement uses TRBV9 and TRBJ2-7; D may be TRBD1 or TRBD2 (5 bases each). This CDR3 has 15 amino acids. Germline V gene sequence: CDR1 SGDLS, CDR2 YYNGEE. The V end lost 0 bases, the J end lost 4 bases, and 14 bases lay between the germline ends. The CDR3 region is CASSVDQGPFYEQYF. The CDR3, as DNA: TGTGCCAGCAGCGTAGATCAGGGACCCTTTTACGAGCAGTACTTC.

The J gene is TRBJ1-2, the V gene TRBV5-1; D ambiguous. Trimming removed 0 bases at V and 3 bases at J, with 6 bases between. The CDR3 is 13 residues long. Germline-derived CDR1 and CDR2 are SGHRS and YFSETQ. DNA of the CDR3: TGCGCCAGCAGCTTGGAGCCAGACTATGGCTACACCTTC. It specifies CASSLEPDYGYTF.

V gene TRBV19 combines with J gene TRBJ2-7; 7 positions agree with TRBD2. V shed 3 bases and J 0 bases; nucleotides not matched to a gene: 5. CDR3 length equals 15 residues. CDR1 is LNHDA and CDR2 is SQIVND in the germline V gene (reference sequence). CDR3 region: CASSISGGSSYEQYF. CDR3 DNA: TGTGCCAGTAGTATTTCGGGGGGAAGCTCCTACGAGCAGTACTTC.

This sequence joins TRBV6-6 and TRBJ2-7, with TRBD1 matching over 9 bases. The J segment lost 6 bases and the V segment lost 5 bases, leaving 8 bases of the junction unmatched. The germline CDR1 and CDR2 sequences are MNHNY and SVGAGI (reference sequence). The CDR3 covers 14 residues. CDR3 region: CASSQAGQGAEQYF. CDR3 DNA: TGTGCCAGCAGTCAAGCGGGACAGGGAGCCGAGCAGTACTTC.

V is TRBV29-1 and J is TRBJ1-1, with unresolved D. The V gene lost 7 bases and the J gene lost 6 bases, with 12 bases spanning the gap. This CDR3 is built from 11 residues. Germline V CDR1 and CDR2: SQVTM, ANQGSEA. Here the CDR3 DNA reads TGCAGCGCATCCCTAAACGCTGAAGCTTTCTTT. This sequence encodes CSASLNAEAFF.

A few counts support this clone. The CDR3 sequence is CASSLAYGNTIYF. DNA for the CDR3: TGTGCCAGCAGCTTAGCATACGGAAACACCATATATTTT. The chain couples TRBV7-9 to TRBJ1-3; D call uncertain. CDR1 SEHNR and CDR2 FQNEAQ come from the germline V gene (reference sequence). This CDR3 has 13 residues. The V gene lost 0 bases and the J gene lost 4 bases, with 4 bases spanning the gap.

The chain carries TRBV5-4 and TRBJ2-1; 7 nucleotides agree with TRBD1. Germline V gene lookup returns CDR1 SGHNT and CDR2 YYREEE (reference sequence). Germline trimming cut 4 bases from V and 1 base from J; bases unmatched to any gene: 5. The CDR3 has 15 amino acids. CDR3 protein: CASSRVQGSYNEQFF. DNA of the CDR3: TGTGCCAGCAGCCGGGTACAGGGGTCCTACAATGAGCAGTTCTTC.